This is a list of T cell receptor beta chains from one sample in a study of Graves' ophthalmopathy and Graves' hyperthyroidism. Each CDR3 protein gets one entry after TCRdb re-called the multiplex PCR reads with MiXCR. The table shows around 400,000 distinct CDR3 sequences, with around 16% occurring only once. Material: peripheral blood. These receptors were collected from a woman aged 18-30 years with Graves' ophthalmopathy. The CDR3 runs from the conserved cysteine through the conserved F or W. Fields, in order: D gene, V gene, J gene, clone size, CDR3 protein, CDR3 DNA. A D gene is named only where the DNA matches it firmly. The size entry is marked missing in some rows and otherwise reads once, few, many or a size class.

.	TRBV20-1	TRBJ1-2	few	CSASLQSNYGYTF	TGCAGTGCTAGTCTCCAGTCTAACTATGGCTACACCTTC
TRBD1	TRBV6-5	TRBJ2-7	many	CASSWDSYEQYF	TGTGCCAGCAGTTGGGACAGCTACGAGCAGTACTTC
.	TRBV30	TRBJ1-2	many	CACRGRDGYTF	TGTGCCTGTAGAGGGCGGGATGGCTACACCTTC
.	TRBV6-1	TRBJ1-1	.	CASTLQGGAEAFF	TGTGCCAGCACCCTACAGGGTGGCGCTGAAGCTTTCTTT
.	TRBV4-1	TRBJ1-5	many	CASSQDSRLGQPQHF	TGCGCCAGCAGCCAAGATTCGCGGTTAGGGCAGCCCCAGCATTTT
.	TRBV9	TRBJ1-5	many	CASSVTGNSNQPQHF	TGTGCCAGCAGCGTAACAGGGAATAGCAATCAGCCCCAGCATTTT
.	TRBV6-5	TRBJ2-2	many	CASSYLAGKGGELFF	TGTGCCAGCAGTTACCTGGCCGGGAAGGGCGGGGAGCTGTTTTTT
TRBD1	TRBV12-3/TRBV12-4	TRBJ2-2	once	CASSNQGARTGELFF	TGTGCCAGCAGCAACCAGGGGGCCCGCACCGGGGAGCTGTTTTTT
.	TRBV20-1	TRBJ2-5	many	CSARDLAKETQYF	TGCAGTGCTAGAGATCTAGCTAAGGAGACCCAGTACTTC
.	TRBV7-2	TRBJ1-2	.	CASSLQGSSNYGYTF	TGTGCCAGCAGTTTACAGGGCTCGTCCAACTATGGCTACACCTTC
.	TRBV9	TRBJ1-1	many	CASSGGEGDGVEAFF	TGTGCCAGCAGCGGGGGGGAGGGTGATGGTGTGGAAGCTTTCTTT
.	TRBV27	TRBJ1-3	many	CASKGYEDSGNTIYF	TGTGCCAGCAAAGGTTACGAGGACTCTGGAAACACCATATATTTT
TRBD1	TRBV29-1	TRBJ1-2	many	CSVDSAGGRVYGHGYTF	TGCAGCGTTGATTCGGCAGGGGGCAGGGTTTACGGTCATGGCTACACCTTC
TRBD2	TRBV7-4	TRBJ2-7	.	CASSLELANEQYF	TGTGCCAGCAGTCTCGAACTAGCGAACGAGCAGTACTTC
TRBD1	TRBV30	TRBJ1-6	many	CAWSRQGGSSYNSPLHF	TGTGCCTGGAGCCGACAGGGCGGGAGCTCCTATAATTCACCCCTCCACTTT
TRBD2	TRBV10-3	TRBJ2-5	few	CAIGTRLQETQYF	TGTGCCATCGGGACTAGGCTACAAGAGACCCAGTACTTC
.	TRBV6-5	TRBJ1-3	many	CASSYSIGGLSGNTIYF	TGTGCCAGCAGTTACTCGATCGGCGGCCTCTCTGGAAACACCATATATTTT
.	TRBV24-1	TRBJ2-4	many	CATSESGGLDKNIQYF	TGTGCCACCAGTGAATCCGGGGGCTTGGACAAAAACATTCAGTACTTC
TRBD1	TRBV6-2/TRBV6-3	TRBJ2-7	many	CASSYDRVTFF	TGTGCCAGCAGTTACGACAGGGTTACTTTCTTC
.	TRBV7-9	TRBJ1-1	many	CASSSGREVNTEAFF	TGTGCCAGCAGCTCCGGCAGGGAGGTGAACACTGAAGCTTTCTTT
TRBD2	TRBV7-3	TRBJ2-2	few	CASSLGLERELFF	TGTGCCAGCAGCTTAGGACTAGAGCGGGAGCTGTTTTTT
TRBD2	TRBV11-2	TRBJ2-7	.	CASGPRGTSGPSSYEQYF	TGTGCCAGCGGCCCCAGGGGGACTAGCGGGCCCAGCTCCTACGAGCAGTACTTC
.	TRBV12-3/TRBV12-4	TRBJ1-2	many	CASSHGGFTNYGYTF	TGTGCCAGCAGCCACGGGGGCTTCACTAACTATGGCTACACCTTC
.	TRBV6-2/TRBV6-3	TRBJ1-1	.	CASSYFGPNTEAFF	TGTGCCAGCAGTTACTTTGGCCCCAACACTGAAGCTTTCTTT
.	TRBV6-1	TRBJ1-2	once	CASTKDDLRYGYTF	TGTGCCAGCACCAAGGACGACCTTCGCTATGGCTACACCTTC
.	TRBV12-3/TRBV12-4	TRBJ1-1	many	CASSPPGINTEAFF	TGTGCCAGCAGTCCCCCGGGAATAAACACTGAAGCTTTCTTT
TRBD2	TRBV27	TRBJ2-5	many	CASSTQTSGGANQETQYF	TGTGCCAGCAGTACCCAGACTAGCGGGGGGGCCAACCAAGAGACCCAGTACTTC
.	TRBV9	TRBJ1-3	many	CASSVDSGGGNTIYF	TGTGCCAGCAGCGTAGATTCAGGAGGGGGAAACACCATATATTTT
.	TRBV20-1	TRBJ1-2	many	CSARDQQRALNYGYTF	TGCAGTGCTAGAGATCAGCAGAGAGCACTAAACTATGGCTACACCTTC
TRBD1	TRBV29-1	TRBJ2-7	many	CSVRTGKSYEQYF	TGCAGCGTTCGGACAGGGAAGTCCTACGAGCAGTACTTC
TRBD1	TRBV28	TRBJ1-5	many	CASSPDRDSNQPQHF	TGTGCCAGCAGCCCTGACAGGGATAGCAATCAGCCCCAGCATTTT
TRBD1	TRBV7-9	TRBJ1-5	many	CASGTVNQPQHF	TGTGCCTCCGGGACAGTCAATCAGCCCCAGCATTTT
.	TRBV6-1	TRBJ2-2	few	CASHNEGTGELFF	TGTGCCAGCCACAACGAGGGCACCGGGGAGCTGTTTTTT